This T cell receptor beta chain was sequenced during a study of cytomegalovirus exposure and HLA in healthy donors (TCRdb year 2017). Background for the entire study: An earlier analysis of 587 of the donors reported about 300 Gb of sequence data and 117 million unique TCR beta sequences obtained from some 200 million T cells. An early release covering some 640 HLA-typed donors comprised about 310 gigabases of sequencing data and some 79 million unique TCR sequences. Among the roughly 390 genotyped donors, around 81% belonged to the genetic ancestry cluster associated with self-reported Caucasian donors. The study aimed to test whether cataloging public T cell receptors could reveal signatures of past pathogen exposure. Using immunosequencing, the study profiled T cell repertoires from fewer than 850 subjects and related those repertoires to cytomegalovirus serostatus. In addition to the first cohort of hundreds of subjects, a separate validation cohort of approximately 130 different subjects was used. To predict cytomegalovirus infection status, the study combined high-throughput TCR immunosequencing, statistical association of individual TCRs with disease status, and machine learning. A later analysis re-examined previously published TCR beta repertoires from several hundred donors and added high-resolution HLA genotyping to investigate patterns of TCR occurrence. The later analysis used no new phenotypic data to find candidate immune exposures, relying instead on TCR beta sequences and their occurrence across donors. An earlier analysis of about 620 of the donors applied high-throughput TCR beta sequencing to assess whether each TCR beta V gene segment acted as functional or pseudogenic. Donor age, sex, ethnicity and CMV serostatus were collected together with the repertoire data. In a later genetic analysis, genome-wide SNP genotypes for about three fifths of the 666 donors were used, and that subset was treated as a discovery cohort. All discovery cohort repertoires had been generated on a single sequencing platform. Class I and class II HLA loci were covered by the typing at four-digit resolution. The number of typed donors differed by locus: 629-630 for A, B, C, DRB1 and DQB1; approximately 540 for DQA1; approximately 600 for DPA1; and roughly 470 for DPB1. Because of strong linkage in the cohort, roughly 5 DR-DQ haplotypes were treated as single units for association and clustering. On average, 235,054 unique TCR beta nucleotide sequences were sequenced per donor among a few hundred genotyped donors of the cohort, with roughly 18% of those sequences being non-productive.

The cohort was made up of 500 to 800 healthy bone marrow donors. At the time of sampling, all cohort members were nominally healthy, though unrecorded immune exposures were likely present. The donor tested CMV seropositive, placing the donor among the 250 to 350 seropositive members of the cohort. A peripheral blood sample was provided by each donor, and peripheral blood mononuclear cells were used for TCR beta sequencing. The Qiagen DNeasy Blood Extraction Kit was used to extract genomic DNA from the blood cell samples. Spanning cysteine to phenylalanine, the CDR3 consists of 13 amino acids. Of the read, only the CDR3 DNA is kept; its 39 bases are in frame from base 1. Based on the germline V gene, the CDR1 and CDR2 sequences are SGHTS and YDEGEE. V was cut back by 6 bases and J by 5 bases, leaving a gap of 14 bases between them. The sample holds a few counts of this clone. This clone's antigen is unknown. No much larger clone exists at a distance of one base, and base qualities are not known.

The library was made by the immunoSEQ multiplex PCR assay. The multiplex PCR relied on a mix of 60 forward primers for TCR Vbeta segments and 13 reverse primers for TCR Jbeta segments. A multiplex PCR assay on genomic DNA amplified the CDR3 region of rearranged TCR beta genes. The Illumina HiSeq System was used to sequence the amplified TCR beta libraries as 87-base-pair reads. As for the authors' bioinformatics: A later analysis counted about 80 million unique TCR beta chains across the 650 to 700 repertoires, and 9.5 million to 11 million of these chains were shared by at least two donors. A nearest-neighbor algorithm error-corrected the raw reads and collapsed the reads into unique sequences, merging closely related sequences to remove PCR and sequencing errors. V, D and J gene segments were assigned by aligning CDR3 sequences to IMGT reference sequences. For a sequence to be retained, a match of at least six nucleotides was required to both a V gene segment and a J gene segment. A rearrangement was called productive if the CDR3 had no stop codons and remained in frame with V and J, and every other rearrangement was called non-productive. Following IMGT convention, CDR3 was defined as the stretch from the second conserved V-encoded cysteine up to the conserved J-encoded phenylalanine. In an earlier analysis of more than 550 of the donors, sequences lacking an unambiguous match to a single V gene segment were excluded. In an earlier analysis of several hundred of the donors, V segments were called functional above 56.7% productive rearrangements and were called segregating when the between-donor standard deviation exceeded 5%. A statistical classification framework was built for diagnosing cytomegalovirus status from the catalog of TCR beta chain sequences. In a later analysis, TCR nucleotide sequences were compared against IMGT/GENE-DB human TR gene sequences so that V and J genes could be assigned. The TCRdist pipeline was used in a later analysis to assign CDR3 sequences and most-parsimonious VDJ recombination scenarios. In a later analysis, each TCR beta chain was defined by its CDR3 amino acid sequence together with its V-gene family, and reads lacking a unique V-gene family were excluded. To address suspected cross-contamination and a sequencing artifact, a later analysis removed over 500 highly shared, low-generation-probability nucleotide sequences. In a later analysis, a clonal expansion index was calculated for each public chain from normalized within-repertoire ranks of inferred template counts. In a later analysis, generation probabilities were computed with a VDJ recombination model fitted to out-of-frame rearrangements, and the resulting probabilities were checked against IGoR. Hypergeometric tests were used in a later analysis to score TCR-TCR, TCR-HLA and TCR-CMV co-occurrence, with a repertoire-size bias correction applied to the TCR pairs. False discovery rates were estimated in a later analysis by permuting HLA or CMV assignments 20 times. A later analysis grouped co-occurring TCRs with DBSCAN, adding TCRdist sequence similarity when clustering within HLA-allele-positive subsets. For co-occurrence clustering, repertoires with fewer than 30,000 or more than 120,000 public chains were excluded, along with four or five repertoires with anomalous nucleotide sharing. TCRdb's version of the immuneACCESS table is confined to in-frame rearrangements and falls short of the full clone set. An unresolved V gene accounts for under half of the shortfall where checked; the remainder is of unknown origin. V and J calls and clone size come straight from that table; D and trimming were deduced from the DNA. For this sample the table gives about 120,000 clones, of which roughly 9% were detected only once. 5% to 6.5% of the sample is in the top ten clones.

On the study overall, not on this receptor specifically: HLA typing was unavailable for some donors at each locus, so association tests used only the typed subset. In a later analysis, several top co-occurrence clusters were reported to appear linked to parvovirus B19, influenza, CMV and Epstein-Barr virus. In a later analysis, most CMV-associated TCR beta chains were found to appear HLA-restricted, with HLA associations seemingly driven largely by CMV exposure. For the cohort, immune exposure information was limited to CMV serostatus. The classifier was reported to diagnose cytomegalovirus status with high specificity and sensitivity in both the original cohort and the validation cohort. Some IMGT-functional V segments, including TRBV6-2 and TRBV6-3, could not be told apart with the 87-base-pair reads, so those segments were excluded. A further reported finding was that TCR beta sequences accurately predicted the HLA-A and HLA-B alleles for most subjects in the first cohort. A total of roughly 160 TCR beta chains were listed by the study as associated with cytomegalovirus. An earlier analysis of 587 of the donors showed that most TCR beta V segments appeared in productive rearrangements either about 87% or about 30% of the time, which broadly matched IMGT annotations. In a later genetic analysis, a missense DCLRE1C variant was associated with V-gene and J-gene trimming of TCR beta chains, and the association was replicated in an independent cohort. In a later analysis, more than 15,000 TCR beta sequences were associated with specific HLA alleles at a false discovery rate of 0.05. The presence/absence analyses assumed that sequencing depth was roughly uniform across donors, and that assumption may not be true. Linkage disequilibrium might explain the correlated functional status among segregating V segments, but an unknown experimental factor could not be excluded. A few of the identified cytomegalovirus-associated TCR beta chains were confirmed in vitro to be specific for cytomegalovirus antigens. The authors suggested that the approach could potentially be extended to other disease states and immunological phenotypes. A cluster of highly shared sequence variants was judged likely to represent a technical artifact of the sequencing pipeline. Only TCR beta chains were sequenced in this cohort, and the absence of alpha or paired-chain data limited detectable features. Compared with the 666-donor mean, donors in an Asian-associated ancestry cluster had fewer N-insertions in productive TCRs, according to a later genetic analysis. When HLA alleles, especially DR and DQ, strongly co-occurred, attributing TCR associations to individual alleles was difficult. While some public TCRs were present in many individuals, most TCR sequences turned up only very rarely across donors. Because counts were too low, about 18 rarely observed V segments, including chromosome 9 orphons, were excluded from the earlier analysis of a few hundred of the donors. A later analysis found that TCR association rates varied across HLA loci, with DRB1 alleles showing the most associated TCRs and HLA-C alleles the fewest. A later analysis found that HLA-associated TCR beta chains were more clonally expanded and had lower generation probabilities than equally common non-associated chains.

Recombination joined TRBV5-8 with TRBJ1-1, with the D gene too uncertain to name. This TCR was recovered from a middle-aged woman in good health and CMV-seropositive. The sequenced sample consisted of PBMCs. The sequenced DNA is TGTGCCAGCAACTCTTTCCCCCGGACTGAAGCTTTCTTT. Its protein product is CASNSFPRTEAFF.